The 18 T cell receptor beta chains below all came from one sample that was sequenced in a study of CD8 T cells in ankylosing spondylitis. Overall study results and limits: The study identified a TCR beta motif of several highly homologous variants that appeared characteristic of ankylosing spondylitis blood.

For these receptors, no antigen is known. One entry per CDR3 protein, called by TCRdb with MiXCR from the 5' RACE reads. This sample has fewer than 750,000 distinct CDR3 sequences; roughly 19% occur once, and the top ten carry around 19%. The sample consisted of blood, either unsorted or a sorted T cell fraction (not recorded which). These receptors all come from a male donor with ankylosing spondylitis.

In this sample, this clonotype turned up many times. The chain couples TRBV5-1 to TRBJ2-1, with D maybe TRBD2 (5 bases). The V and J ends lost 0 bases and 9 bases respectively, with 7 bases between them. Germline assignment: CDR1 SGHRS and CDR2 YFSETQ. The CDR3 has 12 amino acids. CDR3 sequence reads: CASSLVEVEQFF. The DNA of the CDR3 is TGCGCCAGCAGCTTGGTGGAGGTTGAGCAGTTCTTC. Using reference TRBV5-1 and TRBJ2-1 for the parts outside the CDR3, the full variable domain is KAGVTQTPRYLIKTRGQQVTLSCSPISGHRSVSWYQQTPGQGLQFLFEYFSETQRNKGNFPGRFSGRQFSNSRSEMNVSTLELGDSALYLCASSLVEVEQFFGPGTRLTVL.

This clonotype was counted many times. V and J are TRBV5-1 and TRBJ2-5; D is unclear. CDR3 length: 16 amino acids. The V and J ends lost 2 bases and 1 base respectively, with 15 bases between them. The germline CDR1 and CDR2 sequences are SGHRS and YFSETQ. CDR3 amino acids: CASSFGRANIQETQYF. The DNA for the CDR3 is TGCGCCAGCAGCTTCGGTCGTGCGAACATCCAAGAGACCCAGTACTTC.

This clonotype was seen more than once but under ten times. The CDR3 is CASLPFGTGEDTEAFF. CDR3 coding DNA: TGTGCCAGTCTGCCCTTCGGGACAGGGGAGGACACTGAAGCTTTCTTT. The chain has TRBV19 and TRBJ1-1; 10 bases are shared with TRBD1. Unmatched junction bases numbered 12, after V lost 8 bases and J lost 3 bases. The CDR3 consists of 16 residues. The germline CDR1 and CDR2 sequences are LNHDA and SQIVND (reference sequence).

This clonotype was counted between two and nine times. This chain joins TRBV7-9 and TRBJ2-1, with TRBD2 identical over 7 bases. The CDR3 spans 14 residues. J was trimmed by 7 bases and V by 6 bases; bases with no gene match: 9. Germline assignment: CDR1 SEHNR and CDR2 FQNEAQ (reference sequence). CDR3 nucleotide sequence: TGTGCCAGCAGACAGAGCGGGATCGCGAATGAGCAGTTCTTC. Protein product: CASRQSGIANEQFF.

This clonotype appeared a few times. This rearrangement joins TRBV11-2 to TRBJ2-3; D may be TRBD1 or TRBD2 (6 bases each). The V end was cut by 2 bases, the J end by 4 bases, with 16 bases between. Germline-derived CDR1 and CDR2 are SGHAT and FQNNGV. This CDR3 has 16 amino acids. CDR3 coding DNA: TGTGCCAGCAGCTTAAGGGGGAGGTACTACTCAGATACGCAGTATTTT. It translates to CASSLRGRYYSDTQYF.

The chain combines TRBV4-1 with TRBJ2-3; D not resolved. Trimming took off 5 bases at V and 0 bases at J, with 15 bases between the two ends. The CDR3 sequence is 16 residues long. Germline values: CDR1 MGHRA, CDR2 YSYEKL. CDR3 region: CASSSRTARSTDTQYF. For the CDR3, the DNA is TGCGCCAGCAGCTCGCGAACAGCCCGTAGCACAGATACGCAGTATTTT.

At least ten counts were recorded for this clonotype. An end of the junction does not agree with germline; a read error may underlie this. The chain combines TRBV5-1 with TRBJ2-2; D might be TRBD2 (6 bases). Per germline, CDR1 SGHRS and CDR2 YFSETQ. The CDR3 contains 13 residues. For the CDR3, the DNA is TGTGCCAGCAGTAGCGGGAACACCGGGGAGCTGTTTTTT. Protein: CASSSGNTGELFF.

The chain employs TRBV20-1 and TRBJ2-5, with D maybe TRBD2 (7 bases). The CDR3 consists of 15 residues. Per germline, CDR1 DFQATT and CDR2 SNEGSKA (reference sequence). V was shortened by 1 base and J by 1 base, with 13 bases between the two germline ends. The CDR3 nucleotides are TGCAGTGCTAGAGGGGGGCTAGCGGCCCAAGAGACCCAGTACTTC. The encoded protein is CSARGGLAAQETQYF.

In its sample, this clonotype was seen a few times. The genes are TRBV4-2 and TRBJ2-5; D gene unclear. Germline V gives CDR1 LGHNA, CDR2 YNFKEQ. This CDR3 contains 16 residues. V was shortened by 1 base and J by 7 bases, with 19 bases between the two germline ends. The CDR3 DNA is TGTGCCAGCAGCCAAGGTGACACTACCTCCGGGTGGACCCAGTACTTC. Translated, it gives CASSQGDTTSGWTQYF.

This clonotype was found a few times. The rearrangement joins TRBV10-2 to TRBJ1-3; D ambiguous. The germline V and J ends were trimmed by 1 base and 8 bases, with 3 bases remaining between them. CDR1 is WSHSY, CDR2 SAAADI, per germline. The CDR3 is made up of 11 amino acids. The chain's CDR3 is CASSELDTIYF. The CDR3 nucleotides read TGCGCCAGCAGTGAGTTGGACACCATATATTTT.

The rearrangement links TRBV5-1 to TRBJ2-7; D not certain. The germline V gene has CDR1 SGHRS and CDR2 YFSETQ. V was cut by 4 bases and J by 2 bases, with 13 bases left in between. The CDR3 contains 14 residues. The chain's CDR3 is CASSPETVTYEQYF. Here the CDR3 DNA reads TGCGCCAGCAGCCCGGAGACCGTTACCTACGAGCAGTACTTC.

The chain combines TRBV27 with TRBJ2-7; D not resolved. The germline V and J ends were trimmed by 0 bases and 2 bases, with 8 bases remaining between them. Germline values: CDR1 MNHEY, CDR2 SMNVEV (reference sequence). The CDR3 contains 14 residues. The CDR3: CASSLSRLAYEQYF. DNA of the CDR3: TGTGCCAGCAGTTTATCCAGGCTAGCCTACGAGCAGTACTTC.

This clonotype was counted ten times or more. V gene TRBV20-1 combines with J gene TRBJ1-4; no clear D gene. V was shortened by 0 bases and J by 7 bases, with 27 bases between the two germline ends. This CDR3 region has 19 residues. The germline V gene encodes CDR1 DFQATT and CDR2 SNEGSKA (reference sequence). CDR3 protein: CSARDPTKPGGVAGEKLFF. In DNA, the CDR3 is TGCAGTGCTAGAGATCCCACAAAGCCGGGAGGAGTCGCAGGTGAAAAACTGTTTTTT.

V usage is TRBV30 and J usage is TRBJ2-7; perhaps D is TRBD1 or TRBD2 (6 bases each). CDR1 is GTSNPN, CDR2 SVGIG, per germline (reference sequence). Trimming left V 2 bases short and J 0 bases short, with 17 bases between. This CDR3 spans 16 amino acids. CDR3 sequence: CAWSPPWGASSYEQYF. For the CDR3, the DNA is TGTGCCTGGAGTCCACCCTGGGGGGCGAGCTCCTACGAGCAGTACTTC.

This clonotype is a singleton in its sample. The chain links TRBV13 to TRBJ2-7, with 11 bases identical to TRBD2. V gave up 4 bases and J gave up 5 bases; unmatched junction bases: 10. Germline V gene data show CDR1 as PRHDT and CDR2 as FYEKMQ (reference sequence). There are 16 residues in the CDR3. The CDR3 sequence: CASSSTGTSGRHEQYF. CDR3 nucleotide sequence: TGTGCCAGCAGCTCCACAGGGACTAGCGGCCGCCACGAGCAGTACTTC.

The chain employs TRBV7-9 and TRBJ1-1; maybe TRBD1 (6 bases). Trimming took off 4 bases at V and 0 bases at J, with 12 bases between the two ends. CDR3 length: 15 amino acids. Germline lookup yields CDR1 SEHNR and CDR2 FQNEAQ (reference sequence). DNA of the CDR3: TGTGCCAGCAGCTCCACAAGGGGGGTGAACACTGAAGCTTTCTTT. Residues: CASSSTRGVNTEAFF.

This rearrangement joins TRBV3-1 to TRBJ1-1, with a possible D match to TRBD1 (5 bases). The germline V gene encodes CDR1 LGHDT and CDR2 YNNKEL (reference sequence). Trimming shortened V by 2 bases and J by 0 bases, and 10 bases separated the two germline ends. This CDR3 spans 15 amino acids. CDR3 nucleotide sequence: TGTGCCAGCAGCCAAACGACAGTGATGAACACTGAAGCTTTCTTT. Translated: CASSQTTVMNTEAFF.

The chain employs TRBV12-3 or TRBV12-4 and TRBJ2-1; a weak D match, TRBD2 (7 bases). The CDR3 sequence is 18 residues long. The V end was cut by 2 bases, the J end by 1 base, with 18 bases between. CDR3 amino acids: CASSLFGLRGGSYNEQFF. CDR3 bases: TGTGCCAGCAGTTTATTTGGTTTGAGGGGGGGATCCTACAATGAGCAGTTCTTC.